Listed here are 30 T cell receptor beta chains from one sample, sequenced in a study of shared clonotypes between healthy human individuals. Generated by immunoSEQ multiplex PCR, the TCRdb table keeps only in-frame clones and is missing some. This table has about 730,000 clones, 55% to 80% appearing once. The sample was memory CD4+ T cells sorted from blood. Subset denoted: CD45RA-negative fraction. The source is a woman under 40 in good health.

In the case of this clone: Distinct nucleotide sequences in the sample also encode this CDR3. The CDR3 DNA reads as TGCGCCAGCAGCTCGGACTCGGTCTCCTACAATGAGCAGTTCTTC. Protein: CASSSDSVSYNEQFF. This chain links TRBV5-1 with TRBJ2-1, with D tentatively TRBD2 (5 bases). The CDR3 loop spans 15 amino acids. CDR1 SGHRS and CDR2 YFSETQ come from the germline V gene. Trimming took 3 bases from V and 0 from J, leaving 10 bases between them.

The sample holds one count of this clone. The gene calls are TRBV28 and TRBJ2-5; no firm D call. CDR3 length: 13 residues. The germline V and J ends were trimmed by 3 bases and 4 bases, with 9 bases remaining between them. Germline V gives CDR1 MDHEN, CDR2 SYDVKM. CDR3 region: CASSFRGRETQYF. Here the CDR3 DNA reads TGTGCCAGCAGTTTCCGAGGCCGAGAGACCCAGTACTTC. Full variable domain (remainder filled in from reference TRBV28 and TRBJ2-5): DVKVTQSSRYLVKRTGEKVFLECVQDMDHENMFWYRQDPGLGLRLIYFSYDVKMKEKGDIPEGYSVSREKKERFSLILESASTNQTSMYLCASSFRGRETQYFGPGTRLLVL.

V is TRBV5-1 and J is TRBJ2-3, with D perhaps matching TRBD2 (5 bases). The CDR3 consists of 18 residues. V lost 0 bases and J 0 bases, leaving 17 bases between the germline ends. CDR1 is SGHRS and CDR2 is YFSETQ in the germline V gene. The CDR3: CASSLEMASRSSTDTQYF. Written as DNA, the CDR3 is TGCGCCAGCAGCTTGGAGATGGCTAGCAGATCTAGCACAGATACGCAGTATTTT.

The gene calls are TRBV5-1 and TRBJ1-2; D is perhaps TRBD1 (6 bases). Trimming removed 0 bases at V and 7 bases at J, with 16 bases between. The CDR3 runs to 15 residues. Germline CDR1 and CDR2: SGHRS and YFSETQ. CDR3: CASSLEQGGLRGYTF. DNA for the CDR3: TGCGCCAGCAGCTTGGAACAGGGAGGGCTTCGTGGCTACACCTTC.

The chain links TRBV11-2 to TRBJ2-1; TRBD2 matches at 8 bases. The CDR3 consists of 13 residues. V shed 3 bases, J shed 14 bases, and the junction held 9 bases outside the gene matches. Germline loops: CDR1 SGHAT, CDR2 FQNNGV. The CDR3 coding sequence is TGTGCCAGCAGCTTCCTCCGGGGACTAGGGGAGTTCTTC. Translating gives CASSFLRGLGEFF.

This chain joins TRBV7-8 and TRBJ2-7; 14 nucleotides align to TRBD2. The length of the CDR3 is 18 residues. Unmatched junction bases numbered 12, after V lost 4 bases and J lost 4 bases. Germline V gives CDR1 SGHVS, CDR2 FQNEAQ. CDR3 sequence reads: CASSYVGGLAGGKYEQYF. The CDR3 nucleotides read TGTGCCAGCAGCTACGTAGGAGGACTAGCGGGAGGAAAATACGAGCAGTACTTC.

This clone was detected ten times or more. The V and J genes are TRBV5-1 and TRBJ2-1, with 8 bases that match TRBD2. The CDR3 length is 15 residues. Losses at the gene ends were 4 bases for V and 3 bases for J; bases not matched to a gene: 6. Germline assignment: CDR1 SGHRS and CDR2 YFSETQ. In nucleotides, the CDR3 is TGCGCCAGCAGCCCCGGAGGGACTAGCTACAATGAGCAGTTCTTC. Translation gives CASSPGGTSYNEQFF.

The CDR3 nucleotides are TGTGCCTGGCGGAAGACCGGGACTAGTCAGACCCAGTACTTC. The encoded protein is CAWRKTGTSQTQYF. V and J are TRBV30 and TRBJ2-5; 8 bases are shared with TRBD2. This CDR3 comprises 14 residues. Germline CDR1 reads GTSNPN; CDR2 reads SVGIG (reference sequence). Trimming removed 5 bases from V and 6 bases from J; junction bases left unmatched: 11.

The chain has TRBV19 and TRBJ2-7, with 8 bases aligning to TRBD1. The CDR3 runs to 13 residues. J was trimmed by 3 bases and V by 8 bases; bases with no gene match: 6. From germline, CDR1 is LNHDA and CDR2 SQIVND (reference sequence). This CDR3 reads CASARGQDYEQYF. The CDR3 bases are TGTGCCAGTGCAAGGGGACAGGACTACGAGCAGTACTTC.

V gene TRBV5-4 combines with J gene TRBJ2-3; maybe TRBD1 (6 bases). The germline CDR1 and CDR2 sequences are SGHNT and YYREEE (reference sequence). This CDR3 is 17 amino acids long. V was shortened by 5 bases and J by 3 bases, with 22 bases between the two germline ends. The DNA of the CDR3 is TGTGCCAGCAGTTACTACGTCAGGGGTCATGGGACAGATACGCAGTATTTT. The encoded protein is CASSYYVRGHGTDTQYF.

The chain combines TRBV5-1 with TRBJ2-7; TRBD2 is a possible D gene (6 bases). Germline-derived CDR1 and CDR2 are SGHRS and YFSETQ. CDR3 length: 15 residues. Trimming removed 0 bases from V and 3 bases from J, with 13 bases in between. The CDR3 DNA sequence: TGCGCCAGCAGCTTGGGGGCGGGGCACGGCTACGAGCAGTACTTC. It is translated as CASSLGAGHGYEQYF.

This sequence joins TRBV6-1 and TRBJ2-5, with 7 positions matching TRBD1. The CDR3 has 14 residues. Germline values: CDR1 MNHNS, CDR2 SASEGT. Losses at the gene ends were 6 bases for V and 5 bases for J; bases not matched to a gene: 9. This chain's CDR3 is CASSYRGPEETQYF. CDR3 DNA: TGTGCCAGCAGCTACAGGGGACCCGAGGAGACCCAGTACTTC.

This chain uses TRBV28 with TRBJ2-2; no firm D call. Germline V lookup: CDR1 MDHEN, CDR2 SYDVKM. The CDR3 covers 13 residues. Trimming stripped 5 bases from V and 4 bases from J, with 8 bases between. The CDR3 DNA reads as TGTGCCAGCAGTCCCTCGAGCACCGGGGAGCTGTTTTTT. Protein product: CASSPSSTGELFF.

This clone was observed a handful of times. The chain employs TRBV18 and TRBJ2-2; 8 bases line up with TRBD1. V shed 4 bases, J shed 6 bases, and the junction held 7 bases outside the gene matches. The CDR3 loop spans 15 amino acids. Germline V gene sequence: CDR1 KGHSH, CDR2 LQKENI. The chain's CDR3 is CASSQGQGQSGELFF. The CDR3 bases are TGTGCCAGCTCACAAGGACAGGGTCAGTCCGGGGAGCTGTTTTTT.

This clone has a single count. The rearrangement links TRBV4-1 to TRBJ2-3; D call uncertain. CDR3 length: 15 residues. In germline, CDR1 is MGHRA, CDR2 YSYEKL. Trimming took off 0 bases at V and 2 bases at J, with 9 bases between the two ends. The CDR3 spells CASSQEAILTDTQYF. In DNA form, the CDR3 reads TGCGCCAGCAGCCAAGAAGCGATTCTCACAGATACGCAGTATTTT.

In its sample, this clone was seen a few times. CDR3 protein: CASSRPGTGRYEQFF. Written as DNA, the CDR3 is TGTGCCAGCAGCCGACCCGGGACAGGGAGGTATGAGCAGTTCTTC. The chain combines TRBV7-3 with TRBJ2-1; 9 bases are shared with TRBD1. The CDR3 sequence is 15 residues long. Germline V gene sequence: CDR1 SGHTA, CDR2 FQGTGA. V dropped 5 bases and J dropped 8; count of bases not matched to a gene: 10.

The gene calls are TRBV14 and TRBJ1-2; 8 bases match TRBD1. This CDR3 comprises 14 residues. The junction had 6 bases not matched to a gene; V was cut back by 3 bases and J by 6 bases. The germline CDR1 and CDR2 sequences are SGHDN and FVKESK. CDR3 amino acids: CASSQLQGADGYTF. As DNA, the CDR3 is TGTGCCAGCAGCCAGCTGCAGGGGGCGGATGGCTACACCTTC. The complete variable domain, with remaining parts taken from reference TRBV14 and TRBJ1-2, reads EAGVTQFPSHSVIEKGQTVTLRCDPISGHDNLYWYRRVMGKEIKFLLHFVKESKQDESGMPNNRFLAERTGGTYSTLKVQPAELEDSGVYFCASSQLQGADGYTFGSGTRLTVV.

J is TRBJ2-3 and V is TRBV6-5, with a tentative D call TRBD2 (5 bases). V gave up 4 bases and J gave up 5 bases, with 7 bases separating them. CDR3 size: 12 residues. The V gene's germline CDR1 is MNHEY and CDR2 SVGAGI. CDR3 sequence (DNA): TGTGCCAGCAGTTCGCGGGTAGATACGCAGTATTTT. It translates to CASSSRVDTQYF.

The chain has TRBV5-1 and TRBJ1-4, with D perhaps TRBD1 (6 bases). Between the trimmed V and J ends, which lost 2 bases and 7 bases, there was a span of 9 bases. Germline V gene sequence: CDR1 SGHRS, CDR2 YFSETQ. The CDR3 totals 13 residues. The chain's CDR3 is CASSLSGVEKLFF. For the CDR3, the DNA is TGCGCCAGCAGCTTATCAGGGGTTGAAAAACTGTTTTTT.

The rearrangement uses TRBV6-4 and TRBJ2-1, with TRBD2 as a possible D gene (6 bases). Trimming removed 1 base from V and 7 bases from J, with 14 bases in between. CDR3 length: 15 residues. Per the germline V gene, CDR1 is MRHNA and CDR2 is SNTAGT. The CDR3 DNA reads as TGTGCCAGCAGTGACTTGGGGGGTCTAGCGAATGAGCAGTTCTTC. Encoded protein: CASSDLGGLANEQFF.

CDR3 residues: CASSTRGLAGASQYF. CDR3 nucleotides: TGTGCCAGCAGTACCCGAGGACTAGCGGGAGCGAGTCAGTACTTC. The gene calls are TRBV6-6 and TRBJ2-7; TRBD2 agrees at 13 bases. In germline, CDR1 is MNHNY, CDR2 SVGAGI (reference sequence). V trimming: 5 bases; J trimming: 10 bases; junction bases outside the gene matches: 11. CDR3 length: 15 amino acids.

This chain joins TRBV6-5 and TRBJ1-1; D unresolved. There are 13 residues in the CDR3. V lost 6 bases to trimming and J lost 2 bases, with 10 bases between them. In germline, CDR1 is MNHEY, CDR2 SVGAGI. As DNA, the CDR3 is TGTGCCAGCAGAAAAACAGACAACACTGAAGCTTTCTTT. It is translated as CASRKTDNTEAFF.

The J gene is TRBJ2-7, the V gene TRBV2; 7 bases fit TRBD1. Germline-derived CDR1 and CDR2 are SNHLY and FYNNEI. There are 13 residues in the CDR3. V trimming: 6 bases; J trimming: 0 bases; junction bases outside the gene matches: 2. The CDR3 sequence: CASSGTVSYEQYF. The CDR3 DNA is TGTGCCAGCAGCGGGACAGTCTCCTACGAGCAGTACTTC. Full variable domain (missing parts from reference TRBV2 and TRBJ2-7): EPEVTQTPSHQVTQMGQEVILRCVPISNHLYFYWYRQILGQKVEFLVSFYNNEISEKSEIFDDQFSVERPDGSNFTLKIRSTKLEDSAMYFCASSGTVSYEQYFGPGTRLTVT.

This clone was seen at least ten times. The rearrangement joins TRBV6-5 to TRBJ1-6; the match to TRBD1 covers 7 bases. Germline trimming cut 5 bases from V and 7 bases from J; bases unmatched to any gene: 5. This CDR3 has 14 amino acids. CDR1 and CDR2 (germline): MNHEY, SVGAGI. The CDR3 DNA follows: TGTGCCAGCAGTCTCGACAGGGTCAATTCACCCCTCCACTTT. Its protein is CASSLDRVNSPLHF.

The V and J genes are TRBV15 and TRBJ2-1; 12 bases match TRBD1. The germline gives CDR1 LNHNV, CDR2 YYDKDF (reference sequence). The CDR3 consists of 17 residues. J was trimmed by 10 bases and V by 3 bases; bases with no gene match: 13. This CDR3 is CATSRGFIGTGGGEQFF. Written as DNA, the CDR3 is TGTGCCACCAGCAGGGGCTTTATCGGGACAGGGGGCGGGGAGCAGTTCTTC.

This chain links TRBV7-3 with TRBJ2-2, with D maybe TRBD2 (5 bases). The germline V gene encodes CDR1 SGHTA and CDR2 FQGTGA. The germline V and J ends were trimmed by 4 bases and 6 bases, with 12 bases remaining between them. The CDR3 runs to 14 residues. The CDR3 here is CASSSGSRSGELFF. The CDR3 DNA is TGTGCCAGCAGCTCGGGATCCAGGTCCGGGGAGCTGTTTTTT.

A single count supports this clone. V and J are TRBV7-9 and TRBJ1-2, with D unclear. Germline V CDR1 and CDR2: SEHNR, FQNEAQ (reference sequence). This CDR3 is 16 amino acids long. V was clipped by 4 bases and J by 7 bases, with 22 bases between them. The CDR3 is CASSSPLGGGMGGYTF. CDR3 DNA: TGTGCCAGCAGCTCCCCCCTGGGTGGAGGGATGGGTGGCTACACCTTC.

The sample holds a few counts of this clone. Different DNA sequences within this sample yield the same CDR3. V usage is TRBV2 and J usage is TRBJ1-1; 8 bases map to TRBD1. The CDR3 totals 13 residues. The germline gives CDR1 SNHLY, CDR2 FYNNEI. V shed 6 bases and J 4 bases; nucleotides not matched to a gene: 4. The CDR3 spells CASSRQGSTEAFF. The CDR3 DNA reads as TGTGCCAGCAGCAGACAGGGGAGCACTGAAGCTTTCTTT.

V and J are TRBV27 and TRBJ2-3; 7 nucleotides agree with TRBD1. This CDR3 has 17 amino acids. The V gene's germline CDR1 is MNHEY and CDR2 SMNVEV (reference sequence). Trimming at V came to 3 bases and at J to 0 bases, leaving 9 bases not matched to a gene. The CDR3 nucleotides read TGTGCCAGCAGTTTCTATGGACAGGTCCTTAGCACAGATACGCAGTATTTT. Its translation is CASSFYGQVLSTDTQYF.

For the CDR3, the DNA is TGTGCCAGCACCGGAGGCGGCGCTAGCAATCAGCCCCAGCATTTT. It is translated as CASTGGGASNQPQHF. V usage is TRBV2 and J usage is TRBJ1-5; D is ambiguous. CDR3 length: 15 amino acids. V lost 7 bases, J lost 0 bases, and 13 bases lay in between. Germline V gives CDR1 SNHLY, CDR2 FYNNEI.